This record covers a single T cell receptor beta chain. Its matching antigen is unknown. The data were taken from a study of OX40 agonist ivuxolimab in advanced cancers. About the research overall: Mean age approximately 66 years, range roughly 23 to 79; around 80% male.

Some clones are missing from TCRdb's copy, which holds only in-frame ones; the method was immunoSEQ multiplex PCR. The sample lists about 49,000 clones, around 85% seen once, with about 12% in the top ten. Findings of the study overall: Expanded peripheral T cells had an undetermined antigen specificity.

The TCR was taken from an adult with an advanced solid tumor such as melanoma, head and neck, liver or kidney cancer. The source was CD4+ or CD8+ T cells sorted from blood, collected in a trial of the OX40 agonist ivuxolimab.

CDR3 sequence: CSVVGQGHETQYF. The DNA for the CDR3 is TGCAGCGTTGTAGGACAGGGCCATGAGACCCAGTACTTC. The chain uses TRBV29-1 and TRBJ2-5, with 8 bases aligning to TRBD1. The CDR3 contains 13 residues. In germline, CDR1 is SQVTM, CDR2 ANQGSEA. J gave up 5 bases and V 4 bases, and 6 bases lay outside the gene matches. Variable domain in full (rest from reference TRBV29-1 and TRBJ2-5): SAVISQKPSRDICQRGTSLTIQCQVDSQVTMMFWYRQQPGQSLTLIATANQGSEATYESGFVIDKFPISRPNLTFSTLTVSNMSPEDSSIYLCSVVGQGHETQYFGPGTRLLVL.